A single sample gave rise to the 28 T cell receptor beta chains below, sequenced in a study of blood T cells in healthy people across ages. It was with a sample-barcoded 5' primer and a J-beta primer mix that a second PCR of roughly 7 to 12 cycles was run. TCRdb reprocessed the 5' RACE reads with MiXCR, giving one entry per CDR3 protein. The table records about 720,000 distinct CDR3 sequences, roughly 20% of them present only once. Sequencing used blood. Source of these receptors: a man between 65 and 79 years old in good health.

J is TRBJ2-1 and V is TRBV29-1; 10 nucleotides match TRBD2. The closer fit of TRBJ2-5 to the DNA end suggests the J call may be wrong. The CDR3 has 13 residues. Germline lookup yields CDR1 SQVTM and CDR2 ANQGSEA. For the CDR3, the DNA is TGCAGCGTTCGAACTAGCGGGGTTGAGACCCAGTACTTC. Its translation is CSVRTSGVETQYF.

The chain links TRBV28 to TRBJ2-7, with a weak D call TRBD2 (5 bases). The CDR3 has 14 amino acids. Germline CDR1 MDHEN, CDR2 SYDVKM. V was cut by 4 bases and J by 2 bases, with 12 bases left in between. CDR3 protein: CASSSPGNTYEQYF. The CDR3 DNA reads as TGTGCCAGCAGTTCCCCGGGAAACACCTACGAGCAGTACTTC.

The sample holds a few counts of this clonotype. The chain uses TRBV7-9 and TRBJ2-3; no reliable D call. The CDR3 has 15 residues. V lost 5 bases, J lost 0 bases, and 12 bases lay in between. CDR1 is SEHNR and CDR2 is FQNEAQ in the germline V gene (reference sequence). The CDR3 DNA follows: TGTGCCAGCAGCCTACAAACTACTAGCACAGATACGCAGTATTTT. As protein: CASSLQTTSTDTQYF. Using reference TRBV7-9 and TRBJ2-3 for the parts outside the CDR3, the full variable domain is DTGVSQNPRHKITKRGQNVTFRCDPISEHNRLYWYRQTLGQGPEFLTYFQNEAQLEKSRLLSDRFSAERPKGSFSTLEIQRTEQGDSAMYLCASSLQTTSTDTQYFGPGTRLTVL.

The genes are TRBV29-1 and TRBJ2-2, with TRBD1 identical over 10 bases. The CDR3 has 15 residues. J lost 9 bases, V lost 0 bases, and 7 bases had no gene match. Germline V gene data show CDR1 as SQVTM and CDR2 as ANQGSEA. CDR3 DNA: TGCAGCGTTGAAGAGAGGGGACAGGGGCGTAGGGAGCTGTTTTTT. Its protein product is CSVEERGQGRRELFF.

The V gene is TRBV3-1, the J gene TRBJ2-1, with D perhaps TRBD1 (6 bases). Germline assignment: CDR1 LGHDT and CDR2 YNNKEL (reference sequence). Trimming took 8 bases from V and 4 from J, leaving 15 bases between them. The CDR3 length is 14 residues. CDR3 region: CASGRGGVYNEQFF. The CDR3 DNA sequence: TGTGCCAGCGGCAGGGGTGGGGTATACAATGAGCAGTTCTTC.

This sequence joins TRBV20-1 and TRBJ2-5; no clear D gene. Germline CDR1 is DFQATT and CDR2 is SNEGSKA (reference sequence). This CDR3 comprises 11 residues. CDR3 coding DNA: TGCAGCGCGCAGGAACAAGAGACCCAGTACTTC. Residues: CSAQEQETQYF.

This clonotype was observed a handful of times. This chain joins TRBV7-6 and TRBJ2-4, with D uncertain. Trimming took 5 bases from V and 6 from J, leaving 14 bases between them. Germline-derived CDR1 and CDR2 are SGHVS and FNYEAQ. CDR3 length equals 14 residues. Here the CDR3 reads CASSPAKGSNIQYF. The CDR3 DNA is TGTGCCAGCAGCCCGGCGAAGGGTTCAAACATTCAGTACTTC.

The rearrangement uses TRBV12-3 or TRBV12-4 and TRBJ1-5, with D possibly TRBD1 on 5 matching bases. Trimming removed 3 bases at V and 7 bases at J, with 13 bases between. CDR3 length equals 14 residues. The CDR3 DNA is TGTGCCAGCAGTTTCGTGGGGTCAGGGCAGCCCCAGCATTTT. This sequence encodes CASSFVGSGQPQHF.

V is TRBV12-3 or TRBV12-4 and J is TRBJ1-1; no definite D call. The CDR3 consists of 14 residues. The V and J ends lost 3 bases and 3 bases respectively, with 11 bases between them. The chain's CDR3 is CASSFERSYTEAFF. The CDR3 coding sequence is TGTGCCAGCAGTTTCGAGCGGTCCTACACTGAAGCTTTCTTT.

The gene calls are TRBV20-1 and TRBJ2-1, with D perhaps being TRBD1 or TRBD2 (5 bases each). The CDR3 runs 21 residues. Trimming left V 0 bases short and J 7 bases short, with 34 bases between. The germline V gene has CDR1 DFQATT and CDR2 SNEGSKA (reference sequence). CDR3 residues: CSARDVVVGVTGFGSGNEQFF. The CDR3 nucleotides are TGCAGTGCTAGAGATGTAGTCGTGGGGGTGACGGGGTTTGGCTCGGGGAATGAGCAGTTCTTC.

This sequence joins TRBV19 and TRBJ1-4; TRBD1 agrees at 10 bases. The length of the CDR3 is 13 residues. Germline trimming cut 8 bases from V and 8 bases from J; bases unmatched to any gene: 5. CDR1 LNHDA and CDR2 SQIVND come from the germline V gene (reference sequence). DNA of the CDR3: TGTGCCAGTTCTGGGACAGGGGAAGAAAAACTGTTTTTT. Encoded protein: CASSGTGEEKLFF.

On this clonotype itself: One end of the junction varies from germline; a read error may be responsible. This rearrangement joins TRBV29-1 to TRBJ1-2, with D possibly TRBD1 on 5 matching bases. Germline V gene lookup returns CDR1 SQVTM and CDR2 ANQGSEA. This CDR3 is built from 14 residues. CDR3 DNA sequence: TGCAGCGTTGGAGGGACGGATGCTAACTGTGGCTACACCTTC. It yields the protein CSVGGTDANCGYTF. The entire variable domain, with the rest obtained from reference TRBV29-1 and TRBJ1-2, is as follows: SAVISQKPSRDICQRGTSLTIQCQVDSQVTMMFWYRQQPGQSLTLIATANQGSEATYESGFVIDKFPISRPNLTFSTLTVSNMSPEDSSIYLCSVGGTDANCGYTFGSGTRLTVV.

This clonotype was counted between two and nine times. The chain is built from TRBV3-1 and TRBJ1-6, with D perhaps TRBD1 (6 bases). Germline assignment: CDR1 LGHDT and CDR2 YNNKEL (reference sequence). V was cut by 6 bases and J by 5 bases, with 11 bases left in between. The CDR3 is made up of 14 amino acids. The CDR3 spells CASSNRVDNSPLHF. CDR3 DNA: TGTGCCAGCAGTAACAGGGTAGATAATTCACCCCTCCACTTT.

This clonotype was counted between two and nine times. The chain is built from TRBV28 and TRBJ2-2; no clear D gene. The CDR3 extends over 16 amino acids. The germline gives CDR1 MDHEN, CDR2 SYDVKM. V lost 2 bases to trimming and J lost 2 bases, with 12 bases between them. Written as DNA, the CDR3 is TGTGCCAGCAGTTTAGGTCGGGCGAGAAACACCGGGGAGCTGTTTTTT. This sequence encodes CASSLGRARNTGELFF.

This clonotype was counted a few times. The V call is TRBV11-2, the J call TRBJ2-5, with 9 bases aligning to TRBD2. V trimming: 3 bases; J trimming: 5 bases; junction bases outside the gene matches: 13. Germline V gives CDR1 SGHAT, CDR2 FQNNGV. The CDR3 length is 17 residues. The CDR3 coding sequence is TGTGCCAGCAGCTTCCAGCGACTAGCGGTCAGCTGGGAGACCCAGTACTTC. Residues: CASSFQRLAVSWETQYF. The full variable domain, completed using reference TRBV11-2 and TRBJ2-5, is EAGVAQSPRYKIIEKRQSVAFWCNPISGHATLYWYQQILGQGPKLLIQFQNNGVVDDSQLPKDRFSAERLKGVDSTLKIQPAKLEDSAVYLCASSFQRLAVSWETQYFGPGTRLLVL.

This clonotype was detected a few times. This chain joins TRBV3-1 and TRBJ1-2, with no clear D. With 5 bases removed from V and 6 bases from J, the gap between germline ends came to 13 bases. Germline V gives CDR1 LGHDT, CDR2 YNNKEL (reference sequence). CDR3 size: 13 residues. The CDR3 reads CASSGWPNDGYTF. CDR3 DNA sequence: TGTGCCAGCAGCGGATGGCCGAATGATGGCTACACCTTC.

The chain couples TRBV6-4 to TRBJ2-2, with D unclear. V dropped 4 bases and J dropped 1 base, with 7 bases sitting between them. The CDR3 loop spans 14 amino acids. CDR1 and CDR2 (germline): MRHNA, SNTAGT. The CDR3: CASSVTLNTGELFF. CDR3 nucleotides: TGTGCCAGCAGTGTGACCTTGAACACCGGGGAGCTGTTTTTT.

The J gene is TRBJ2-5, the V gene TRBV4-1, with unresolved D. TRBJ2-1 matches the DNA end more closely, so the J call is doubtful. Germline V CDR1 and CDR2: MGHRA, YSYEKL. The CDR3 is 17 amino acids. The CDR3 nucleotides read TGCGCCAGCAGCCAAGAAGGCGGCGGAACTATCTACAATGAGCAGTTCTTC. Its translation: CASSQEGGGTIYNEQFF.

In its sample, this clonotype was seen a few times. The chain links TRBV3-1 to TRBJ2-1, with 7 bases matching TRBD1. This CDR3 has 16 amino acids. The V segment lost 4 bases and the J segment 3 bases; nucleotides outside the gene matches: 9. Looked up from germline, CDR1 is LGHDT and CDR2 is YNNKEL (reference sequence). CDR3 nucleotides: TGTGCCAGCAGCCCACGACAGGGTAGGGGCTACAATGAGCAGTTCTTC. This codes for CASSPRQGRGYNEQFF.

The genes are TRBV25-1 and TRBJ2-7; TRBD1 aligns across 7 bases. The DNA matches TRBJ2-1 better at its end, which makes the J call doubtful. This CDR3 is built from 15 residues. Per germline, CDR1 MGHDK and CDR2 SYGVNS. CDR3 residues: CASSESGTANNEQFF. In nucleotides, the CDR3 is TGTGCCAGCAGTGAATCCGGGACAGCCAACAATGAGCAGTTCTTC.

The chain has TRBV12-3 or TRBV12-4 and TRBJ2-1; D is possibly TRBD2 (7 bases). Trimming took off 8 bases at V and 6 bases at J, with 11 bases between the two ends. The CDR3 is made up of 12 amino acids. In DNA form, the CDR3 reads TGTGCCAGCCAAGGGGGGGCCAATGAGCAGTTCTTC. This codes for CASQGGANEQFF.

This clonotype was seen a handful of times. This chain connects TRBV10-1 to TRBJ1-1; no firm D call. CDR3 length: 13 amino acids. CDR1 and CDR2 (germline): WNHNN, SYGVQD (reference sequence). V lost 3 bases and J lost 1, with 6 bases in between. The CDR3 loop reads CASSEQKNTEAFF. CDR3 nucleotide sequence: TGCGCCAGCAGTGAACAGAAGAACACTGAAGCTTTCTTT.

This clonotype was picked up one time. The rearrangement links TRBV28 to TRBJ1-5; D gene ambiguous. In germline, CDR1 is MDHEN, CDR2 SYDVKM. There are 14 residues in the CDR3. Trimming cost V 6 bases and J 6 bases, with 15 bases left between them. CDR3 sequence reads: CASRSPKKVQPQHF. The CDR3 nucleotides read TGTGCCAGCAGATCACCGAAAAAGGTTCAGCCCCAGCATTTT.

This clonotype has more than one count but fewer than ten. The chain employs TRBV24-1 and TRBJ2-7, with a possible D match to TRBD2 (6 bases). Germline CDR1 and CDR2: KGHDR and SFDVKD. The CDR3 consists of 13 residues. With 9 bases removed from V and 5 bases from J, the gap between germline ends came to 16 bases. The CDR3 is CATQFGGGNEQYF. The CDR3 region has the DNA TGTGCCACCCAGTTTGGGGGAGGAAACGAGCAGTACTTC.

V is TRBV5-1 and J is TRBJ1-1; D is unclear. The CDR3 length is 13 residues. Germline loops: CDR1 SGHRS, CDR2 YFSETQ. Deletions cut 1 base from V and 4 bases from J, with 8 bases between. This CDR3 reads CASSLTDGTEAFF. Here the CDR3 DNA reads TGCGCCAGCAGCTTGACGGACGGCACTGAAGCTTTCTTT.

This clonotype was recorded many times. The chain recombines TRBV6-5 with TRBJ1-5; unclear D gene. V was cut by 5 bases and J by 6 bases, with 11 bases left in between. CDR1 and CDR2 from the germline V gene are MNHEY and SVGAGI. This CDR3 contains 13 residues. The CDR3 loop is CASSTRRGQPQHF. CDR3 sequence (DNA): TGTGCCAGCAGTACTCGTCGCGGTCAGCCCCAGCATTTT.

The V and J genes are TRBV12-3 or TRBV12-4 and TRBJ2-1, with D possibly being TRBD2 (5 bases). This CDR3 is 14 amino acids long. V lost 3 bases to trimming and J lost 6 bases, with 12 bases between them. CDR3 nucleotide sequence: TGTGCCAGCAGTTTTCATACTAGTTCCAATGAGCAGTTCTTC. Protein product: CASSFHTSSNEQFF.

Note on this clonotype: An end of the junction does not agree with germline; a read error may underlie this. CDR3 nucleotides: TGCGCCACCAGCAGAGTGTTGGAAGGCGGCTACACCTTC. Translated, it gives CATSRVLEGGYTF. This chain links TRBV15 with TRBJ1-2; D is unclear. Germline V gene sequence: CDR1 LNHNV, CDR2 YYDKDF (reference sequence). The CDR3 is 13 amino acids.